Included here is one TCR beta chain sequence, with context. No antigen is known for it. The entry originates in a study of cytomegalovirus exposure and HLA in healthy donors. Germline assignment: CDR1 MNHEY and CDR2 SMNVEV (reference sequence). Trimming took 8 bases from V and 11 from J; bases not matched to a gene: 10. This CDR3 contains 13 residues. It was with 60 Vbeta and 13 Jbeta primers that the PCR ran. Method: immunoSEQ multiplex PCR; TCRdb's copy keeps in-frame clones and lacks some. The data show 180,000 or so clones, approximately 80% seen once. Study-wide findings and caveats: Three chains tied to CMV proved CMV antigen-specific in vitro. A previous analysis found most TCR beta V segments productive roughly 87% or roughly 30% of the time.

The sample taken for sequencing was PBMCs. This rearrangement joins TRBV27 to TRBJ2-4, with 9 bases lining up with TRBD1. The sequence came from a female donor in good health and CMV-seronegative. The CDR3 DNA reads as TGTGCCAGCGGTGATCGGGACAGGGCTGTTCAGTACTTC. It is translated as CASGDRDRAVQYF.